This TCR beta chain is drawn from a study of blood T cell repertoires in COVID-19 (dated by TCRdb to 2019 to 2021). For the study in its entirety: The collaborator samples originated in the United States, Italy and Spain and spanned the acute and convalescent phases of COVID-19. The prospective study material was composed of cDNA or gDNA derived from T cells, B-cell-depleted T cells, or PBMCs. Deeply sampled blood TCRbeta repertoires from subjects exposed to, actively infected with, or recovered from COVID-19 were included in the dataset. The repertoires were made available in a free public database intended to serve as a resource for research on the immune response to SARS-CoV-2. Samples were obtained from the ongoing ImmuneRACE study (first 160 participants) and from about 1,300 subjects provided by 6 global collaborators. Nearly every sample came with metadata listing a de-identified subject ID, COVID-19 status, age in years and sex. Where available, HLA class I and class II types were taken from metadata supplied by the sample provider and were not determined by assay-based typing.

The CDR3 runs 16 residues from the cysteine to the phenylalanine. Only the CDR3 DNA stays, 48 bases, in frame from base 1. The germline V gene provides CDR1 SGHRS and CDR2 YFSETQ. Germline trimming: 3 bases from V, 0 bases from J; junction bases outside gene matches: 3. Study-level results and caveats: Clinical and demographic metadata were provided uncurated, with the amount varying by source and participant.

TCRbeta CDR3 regions were amplified from genomic DNA using the immunoSEQ Assay, a bias-controlled multiplex PCR. For the original study's pipeline: Within the assay, amplification of reference gene primers was used to estimate how many nucleated cells each sample contained. To quantify the absolute abundance of each unique TCRbeta CDR3 rearrangement, sequence reads were collapsed and filtered. For each sample, productive Simpson clonality was calculated by taking the square root of Simpson's diversity index across productive rearrangements. Here the immuneACCESS table is served through TCRdb, limited to in-frame sequences with V and J called. Missing clones are a known gap in these copies; in checked studies unresolved V genes cover under half, and the rest lacks a known reason. V and J calls and clone size are copied from that table; D and trimming were computed from the DNA. For this sample there are over 110,000 clones; over 70% appear just once. Less than 2% of the sample lies in the top ten.

This clone was seen only once. It has no known antigen specificity. The sample holds no much larger clone one base away, and base qualities are not on file. Collaborating institutions collected whole blood in K2EDTA tubes following their own protocols. For TCRbeta analysis, collaborator samples were shipped as frozen whole blood, as isolated PBMCs, or as DNA extracted from either sample type. Sequenced material: peripheral blood. This clonotype was sampled from a woman between 45 and 60 years old with acute or convalescent COVID-19. The chain joins TRBV5-1 to TRBJ2-1; 10 middle bases align to TRBD2. The CDR3: CASSYRLAGSYNEQFF. The DNA reads as follows: TGCGCCAGCAGCTACCGACTAGCGGGCTCCTACAATGAGCAGTTCTTC.